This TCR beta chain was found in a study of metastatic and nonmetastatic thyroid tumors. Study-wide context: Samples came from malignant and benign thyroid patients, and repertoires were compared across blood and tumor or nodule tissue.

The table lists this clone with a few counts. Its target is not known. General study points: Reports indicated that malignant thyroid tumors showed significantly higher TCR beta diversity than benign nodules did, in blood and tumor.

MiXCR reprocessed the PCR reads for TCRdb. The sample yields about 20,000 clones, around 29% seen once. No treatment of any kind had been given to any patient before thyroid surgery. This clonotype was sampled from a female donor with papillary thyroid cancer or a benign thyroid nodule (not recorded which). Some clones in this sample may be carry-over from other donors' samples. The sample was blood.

The CDR3 sequence: CAISYSDLYNEQFF. CDR3 coding DNA: TGTGCCATCTCTTACAGTGACCTTTACAATGAGCAGTTCTTC. V usage is TRBV10-3 and J usage is TRBJ2-1; D is ambiguous. Germline V gene sequence: CDR1 ENHRY, CDR2 SYGVKD. The V end was cut by 8 bases, the J end by 4 bases, with 15 bases between. The length of the CDR3 is 14 residues.